What follows are 14 T cell receptor beta chains derived from one specimen sequenced in a study of cytomegalovirus exposure and HLA in healthy donors. PCR amplification relied on 60 Vbeta primers (plus 13 Jbeta primers). Only in-frame clones appear in the TCRdb table, and some are missing; sequencing was by immunoSEQ multiplex PCR. This sample's clone table lists around 26,000 clones. The specimen sequenced was PBMCs. The receptor set was obtained from a male donor in good health and CMV-seropositive.

The V and J genes are TRBV18 and TRBJ2-3; TRBD1 aligns across 7 bases. J was trimmed by 5 bases and V by 1 base; bases with no gene match: 6. CDR3 length: 15 amino acids. The germline gives CDR1 KGHSH, CDR2 LQKENI. The CDR3 bases are TGTGCCAGCTCACCACAGGCGAACAGGGGAGATACGCAGTATTTT. This encodes CASSPQANRGDTQYF.

CDR3 DNA: TGTGCCAGCAGCCCCGAGACTAGCGGGAGAACCGGGGAGCTGTTTTTT. It is translated as CASSPETSGRTGELFF. The rearrangement links TRBV7-9 to TRBJ2-2, with 12 bases matching TRBD2. V trimming: 5 bases; J trimming: 5 bases; junction bases outside the gene matches: 6. CDR1 and CDR2 (germline): SEHNR, FQNEAQ (reference sequence). This CDR3 has 16 residues.

The V and J genes are TRBV12-5 and TRBJ2-5; D might be TRBD2 (6 bases). Trimming left V 3 bases short and J 5 bases short, with 10 bases between. Germline V gives CDR1 LGHNT, CDR2 FRNRAP. The CDR3 contains 13 residues. CDR3 bases: TGTGCTAGTGGTTTCGGGACTCCCGAGACCCAGTACTTC. It encodes CASGFGTPETQYF. The entire variable domain, with the rest obtained from reference TRBV12-5 and TRBJ2-5, is as follows: DARVTQTPRHKVTEMGQEVTMRCQPILGHNTVFWYRQTMMQGLELLAYFRNRAPLDDSGMPKDRFSAEMPDATLATLKIQPSEPRDSAVYFCASGFGTPETQYFGPGTRLLVL.

This sequence joins TRBV11-2 and TRBJ2-7, with D perhaps TRBD2 (5 bases). The CDR3 contains 15 residues. The germline V gene encodes CDR1 SGHAT and CDR2 FQNNGV. Trimming took off 5 bases at V and 6 bases at J, with 20 bases between the two ends. The CDR3 nucleotides are TGTGCCAGCAGCCCGTTGAGAGGGTTCACTCCCGAGCAGTACTTC. Its protein is CASSPLRGFTPEQYF.

The rearrangement joins TRBV30 to TRBJ2-3; 8 nucleotides agree with TRBD2. The trim removed 6 bases at V and 2 bases at J, leaving 7 bases unmatched. The length of the CDR3 is 14 residues. Germline CDR1 and CDR2: GTSNPN and SVGIG (reference sequence). CDR3 sequence reads: CACFGGAYTDTQYF. DNA for the CDR3: TGTGCCTGCTTCGGGGGGGCCTACACAGATACGCAGTATTTT. Full variable domain (missing parts from reference TRBV30 and TRBJ2-3): SQTIHQWPATLVQPVGSPLSLECTVEGTSNPNLYWYRQAAGRGLQLLFYSVGIGQISSEVPQNLSASRPQDRQFILSSKKLLLSDSGFYLCACFGGAYTDTQYFGPGTRLTVL.

The chain carries TRBV7-2 and TRBJ2-1; 10 bases match TRBD2. J lost 7 bases, V lost 3 bases, and 6 bases had no gene match. The CDR3 has 15 amino acids. Per germline, CDR1 SGHTA and CDR2 FQGNSA. The CDR3 nucleotides read TGTGCCAGCAGCTTGTGGACTAGCGGCGCGAATGAGCAGTTCTTC. Amino acid sequence: CASSLWTSGANEQFF.

This rearrangement joins TRBV27 to TRBJ2-1; 11 bases agree with TRBD1. The CDR3 has 15 amino acids. The junction had 6 bases not matched to a gene; V was cut back by 7 bases and J by 4 bases. Per germline, CDR1 MNHEY and CDR2 SMNVEV (reference sequence). The CDR3 here is CASTGGTGGYNEQFF. The CDR3 bases are TGTGCCAGCACGGGCGGGACAGGGGGTTACAATGAGCAGTTCTTC.

The gene calls are TRBV6-1 and TRBJ2-6, with D tentatively TRBD1 (5 bases). Per germline, CDR1 MNHNS and CDR2 SASEGT. V was pared by 0 bases and J by 7 bases, with 19 bases between. The CDR3 covers 18 residues. This CDR3 reads CASSEALPGSLSANVLTF. The CDR3 nucleotides are TGTGCCAGCAGTGAAGCGCTTCCAGGGTCCTTGTCAGCCAACGTCCTGACTTTC.

This chain joins TRBV11-1 and TRBJ2-3; D is undetermined. Trimming took 1 base from V and 2 from J, leaving 7 bases between them. The CDR3 runs 14 residues. Germline CDR1 and CDR2: SGHAT and FQDESV (reference sequence). The CDR3 DNA reads as TGTGCCAGCAGCTTAGAGCTTTCCACAGATACGCAGTATTTT. This sequence encodes CASSLELSTDTQYF.

The chain links TRBV14 to TRBJ2-7; TRBD1 aligns across 7 bases. This CDR3 is 15 amino acids long. Germline-derived CDR1 and CDR2 are SGHDN and FVKESK. Trimming at V came to 4 bases and at J to 3 bases, leaving 9 bases not matched to a gene. The CDR3 spells CASSRTGQWVYEQYF. CDR3 nucleotides: TGTGCCAGCAGCCGAACGGGACAGTGGGTCTACGAGCAGTACTTC.

The genes are TRBV6-1 and TRBJ1-1; possibly TRBD1 for D (6 bases). CDR3 length equals 13 residues. The germline gives CDR1 MNHNS, CDR2 SASEGT. Trimming removed 4 bases at V and 1 base at J, with 7 bases between. This CDR3 reads CASSVRGNTEAFF. The CDR3 DNA reads TGTGCCAGCAGTGTCAGGGGGAACACTGAAGCTTTCTTT.

This chain connects TRBV6-5 to TRBJ1-2; TRBD1 might be the D (6 bases). The V gene's germline CDR1 is MNHEY and CDR2 SVGAGI. The CDR3 extends over 14 amino acids. With 8 bases removed from V and 7 bases from J, the gap between germline ends came to 20 bases. The CDR3 here is CASGTLEASGGYTF. CDR3 DNA: TGTGCCAGCGGGACATTAGAGGCGTCCGGTGGCTACACCTTC.

The gene calls are TRBV5-1 and TRBJ2-5; TRBD2 agrees at 10 bases. Germline loops: CDR1 SGHRS, CDR2 YFSETQ. This CDR3 has 15 residues. The junction had 8 bases not matched to a gene; V was cut back by 7 bases and J by 2 bases. For the CDR3, the DNA is TGCGCCAGCGGTCTAGCGGGGGACTTTCAAGAGACCCAGTACTTC. Its protein product is CASGLAGDFQETQYF. Together with reference TRBV5-1 and TRBJ2-5, the CDR3 gives the full variable domain: KAGVTQTPRYLIKTRGQQVTLSCSPISGHRSVSWYQQTPGQGLQFLFEYFSETQRNKGNFPGRFSGRQFSNSRSEMNVSTLELGDSALYLCASGLAGDFQETQYFGPGTRLLVL.

This sequence joins TRBV4-1 and TRBJ2-7; D is uncertain. Trimming took off 0 bases at V and 2 bases at J, with 11 bases between the two ends. Germline V lookup: CDR1 MGHRA, CDR2 YSYEKL. The CDR3 totals 15 residues. This CDR3 is CASSQDGHEPYEQYF. CDR3 DNA: TGCGCCAGCAGCCAAGATGGCCACGAACCCTACGAGCAGTACTTC.